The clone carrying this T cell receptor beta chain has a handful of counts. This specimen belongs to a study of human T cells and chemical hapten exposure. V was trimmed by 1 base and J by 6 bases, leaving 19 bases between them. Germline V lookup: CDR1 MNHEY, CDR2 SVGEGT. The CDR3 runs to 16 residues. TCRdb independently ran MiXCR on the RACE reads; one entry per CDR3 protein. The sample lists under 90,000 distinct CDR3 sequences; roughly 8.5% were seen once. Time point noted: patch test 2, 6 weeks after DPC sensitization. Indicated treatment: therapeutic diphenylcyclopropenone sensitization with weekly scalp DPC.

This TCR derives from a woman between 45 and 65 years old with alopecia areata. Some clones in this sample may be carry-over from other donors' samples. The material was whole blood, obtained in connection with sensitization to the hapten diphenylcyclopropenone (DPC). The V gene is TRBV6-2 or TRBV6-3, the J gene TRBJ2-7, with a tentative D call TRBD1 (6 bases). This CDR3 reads CASSYFGQTKPIEQYF. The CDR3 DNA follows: TGTGCCAGCAGTTACTTCGGACAGACAAAGCCCATCGAGCAGTACTTC.